Below, 25 T cell receptor beta chains from the same sample are listed, as sequenced in a study of blood T cell repertoires in COVID-19. Repertoires were generated with immunoSEQ multiplex PCR, while TCRdb's copy carries only in-frame clones and drops some. The sample lists some 220,000 clones, around four fifths occurring once. Material: peripheral blood. These receptors were taken from a woman in her 70s with COVID-19, enrolled during active disease.

CDR3 region: CASSVVGGSFLDEQFF. CDR3 in DNA: TGTGCCAGCAGCGTAGTAGGGGGTTCGTTCTTGGATGAGCAGTTCTTC. V gene TRBV9 combines with J gene TRBJ2-1; perhaps TRBD1 as D (6 bases). Trimming pared 0 bases from V and 8 bases from J, leaving 18 bases between. CDR3 length: 16 amino acids. CDR1 and CDR2 (germline): SGDLS, YYNGEE.

This chain links TRBV19 with TRBJ1-3; TRBD1 aligns across 9 bases. The length of the CDR3 is 15 residues. CDR1 and CDR2 from the germline V gene are LNHDA and SQIVND (reference sequence). V gave up 6 bases and J gave up 4 bases; unmatched junction bases: 7. The CDR3 is CASSPQGAFGNTIYF. The CDR3 region has the DNA TGTGCCAGTAGCCCACAGGGGGCGTTCGGAAACACCATATATTTT.

The rearrangement joins TRBV6-5 to TRBJ1-1; D ambiguous. CDR1 and CDR2 (germline): MNHEY, SVGAGI. V was shortened by 6 bases and J by 2 bases, with 13 bases between the two germline ends. The CDR3 loop spans 14 amino acids. The CDR3 DNA follows: TGTGCCAGCAGCGGAGGGTCCCCCAACACTGAAGCTTTCTTT. Translation gives CASSGGSPNTEAFF.

The chain combines TRBV7-9 with TRBJ1-4; D perhaps matches TRBD1 (5 bases). The CDR3 has 14 residues. In germline, CDR1 is SEHNR, CDR2 FQNEAQ (reference sequence). V lost 5 bases and J lost 2, with 9 bases in between. CDR3 in DNA: TGTGCCAGCAGCCGGGACTCTACTAATGAAAAACTGTTTTTT. Translated: CASSRDSTNEKLFF.

The rearrangement links TRBV6-2 or TRBV6-3 to TRBJ2-7; 7 bases are a match to TRBD2. This CDR3 contains 18 residues. Germline V CDR1 and CDR2: MNHEY, SVGEGT. V shed 0 bases and J 2 bases; nucleotides not matched to a gene: 13. The DNA for the CDR3 is TGTGCCAGCAGTTACTCTGCTAGCGGTGCCGAACCTACCTACGAGCAGTACTTC. Translation gives CASSYSASGAEPTYEQYF.

DNA for the CDR3: TGTGCCAGCAGTTGGGACAGAAACAATGAGCAGTTCTTC. Its protein is CASSWDRNNEQFF. This chain links TRBV6-5 with TRBJ2-1; 7 bases align to TRBD1. The CDR3 consists of 13 residues. J lost 5 bases, V lost 4 bases, and 2 bases had no gene match. Germline V gene sequence: CDR1 MNHEY, CDR2 SVGAGI.

The chain combines TRBV4-3 with TRBJ2-1; D possibly corresponds to TRBD1 (5 bases). V lost 0 bases and J lost 4, with 13 bases in between. Per the germline V gene, CDR1 is LGHNA and CDR2 is YSLEER. This CDR3 spans 16 amino acids. This CDR3 is CASSQDGRVGYNEQFF. The CDR3 DNA is TGCGCCAGCAGCCAAGATGGCAGGGTAGGTTACAATGAGCAGTTCTTC.

This chain links TRBV28 with TRBJ2-1, with a weak D call TRBD1 (5 bases). V dropped 4 bases and J dropped 4 bases, with 11 bases sitting between them. Germline CDR1 and CDR2: MDHEN and SYDVKM. The CDR3 runs to 14 residues. The CDR3 nucleotides are TGTGCCAGCAGTTCGGCAGGGCCATACAATGAGCAGTTCTTC. As protein: CASSSAGPYNEQFF.

The chain carries TRBV6-6 and TRBJ1-2; 7 nucleotides agree with TRBD1. The CDR3 is made up of 14 amino acids. Germline V gives CDR1 MNHNY, CDR2 SVGAGI (reference sequence). The V segment lost 11 bases and the J segment 8 bases; nucleotides outside the gene matches: 17. This chain's CDR3 is CAVRASGTGAGYTF. CDR3 DNA: TGTGCCGTCAGGGCCTCAGGCACAGGGGCCGGCTACACCTTC.

The chain uses TRBV6-2 or TRBV6-3 and TRBJ2-7, with 9 bases matching TRBD2. V shed 7 bases, J shed 3 bases, and the junction held 10 bases outside the gene matches. CDR3 length equals 15 residues. CDR1 is MNHEY and CDR2 is SVGEGT in the germline V gene. The CDR3 DNA reads as TGTGCCAGCACCCCCCCGGGGACTAGCCGCTACGAGCAGTACTTC. Protein: CASTPPGTSRYEQYF.

In regard to this clone: One end of the junction is discordant with germline, which a read error may explain. This chain links TRBV2 with TRBJ2-7; weak D call: TRBD2 (5 bases). The CDR3 is 15 amino acids. Germline V gene data show CDR1 as SNHLY and CDR2 as FYNNEI. The CDR3 coding sequence is TGTGCCAGCAGTGAAGCGCGGGTTGCGTTGGGGTTGGTTCCGTTC. Translating it yields CASSEARVALGLVPF.

The gene calls are TRBV28 and TRBJ2-5; TRBD1 agrees at 9 bases. V shed 2 bases and J 5 bases; nucleotides not matched to a gene: 6. The germline CDR1 and CDR2 sequences are MDHEN and SYDVKM. CDR3 size: 15 residues. CDR3 sequence: CASSLGTGRRETQYF. Written as DNA, the CDR3 is TGTGCCAGCAGTTTAGGGACAGGGAGGAGGGAGACCCAGTACTTC.

This chain connects TRBV19 to TRBJ1-1; 9 bases align to TRBD1. The V gene's germline CDR1 is LNHDA and CDR2 SQIVND (reference sequence). V lost 6 bases, J lost 8 bases, and 7 bases stayed unmatched. The CDR3 totals 13 residues. CDR3 nucleotides: TGTGCCAGTAGAACAGGGGGCGCATACGAAGCTTTCTTT. This encodes CASRTGGAYEAFF.

The rearrangement links TRBV3-1 (or the pseudogene TRBV3-2) to TRBJ2-7; TRBD2 agrees at 8 bases. The CDR3 contains 15 residues. Germline CDR1 LGHDT, CDR2 YNNKEL (reference sequence). J lost 5 bases, V lost 1 base, and 7 bases had no gene match. CDR3 loop: CASSQGTSYNHEQYF. The CDR3 DNA sequence: TGTGCCAGCAGCCAAGGGACTAGCTATAACCACGAGCAGTACTTC.

This clone was counted only a few times. J is TRBJ2-1 and V is TRBV27; the match to TRBD1 covers 10 bases. Losses at the gene ends were 3 bases for V and 1 base for J; bases not matched to a gene: 0. Germline V CDR1 and CDR2: MNHEY, SMNVEV (reference sequence). The CDR3 extends over 15 amino acids. The CDR3 is CASSLDRGSYNEQFF. The CDR3 coding sequence is TGTGCCAGCAGTTTGGACAGGGGGTCCTACAATGAGCAGTTCTTC.

In its sample, this clone was seen once. J is TRBJ1-1 and V is TRBV18; possible D gene TRBD1, 5 bases. The CDR3 totals 15 residues. The germline gives CDR1 KGHSH, CDR2 LQKENI. Trimming cost V 6 bases and J 1 base, with 15 bases left between them. DNA of the CDR3: TGTGCCAGCTCTCAGGGTGGAACAGGGAACACTGAAGCTTTCTTT. Translated, it gives CASSQGGTGNTEAFF. The entire variable domain, with the rest obtained from reference TRBV18 and TRBJ1-1, is as follows: NAGVMQNPRHLVRRRGQEARLRCSPMKGHSHVYWYRQLPEEGLKFMVYLQKENIIDESGMPKERFSAEFPKEGPSILRIQQVVRGDSAAYFCASSQGGTGNTEAFFGQGTRLTVV.

This rearrangement joins TRBV6-5 to TRBJ1-1; the D is unclear. The CDR3 spans 15 residues. Germline V gene sequence: CDR1 MNHEY, CDR2 SVGAGI. The V end lost 0 bases, the J end lost 1 base, and 9 bases lay between the germline ends. The CDR3 is CASSYSIQTNTEAFF. The CDR3 DNA reads as TGTGCCAGCAGTTACTCGATACAGACGAACACTGAAGCTTTCTTT.

The chain recombines TRBV5-1 with TRBJ1-4, with D unclear. Germline assignment: CDR1 SGHRS and CDR2 YFSETQ. The CDR3 has 14 residues. Between the trimmed V and J ends, which lost 1 base and 4 bases, there was a span of 8 bases. CDR3 protein: CASSLLGFNEKLFF. In DNA, the CDR3 is TGCGCCAGCAGCTTGCTCGGTTTTAATGAAAAACTGTTTTTT.

This sequence joins TRBV18 and TRBJ1-4; D is uncertain. The germline V and J ends were trimmed by 3 bases and 2 bases, with 13 bases remaining between them. The CDR3 has 16 residues. Germline V lookup: CDR1 KGHSH, CDR2 LQKENI. This CDR3 reads CASSPDIVATNEKLFF. The CDR3 coding sequence is TGTGCCAGCTCACCTGACATAGTGGCGACTAATGAAAAACTGTTTTTT. The variable domain in full, with the rest retrieved from reference TRBV18 and TRBJ1-4, is NAGVMQNPRHLVRRRGQEARLRCSPMKGHSHVYWYRQLPEEGLKFMVYLQKENIIDESGMPKERFSAEFPKEGPSILRIQQVVRGDSAAYFCASSPDIVATNEKLFFGSGTQLSVL.

V usage is TRBV5-1 and J usage is TRBJ2-1; maybe TRBD2 (6 bases). CDR1 is SGHRS, CDR2 YFSETQ, per germline. V was shortened by 0 bases and J by 3 bases, with 19 bases between the two germline ends. There are 18 residues in the CDR3. As DNA, the CDR3 is TGCGCCAGCAGCTTGGGGGATGAGGGGACTTTGGTCTACAATGAGCAGTTCTTC. Amino acid sequence: CASSLGDEGTLVYNEQFF.

The rearrangement uses TRBV5-4 and TRBJ1-2; D is ambiguous. The ends were cut back, 2 bases at V and 3 bases at J, with 11 bases in the middle. The CDR3 is 14 amino acids. Germline values: CDR1 SGHNT, CDR2 YYREEE (reference sequence). The CDR3 DNA reads TGTGCCAGCAGCTTCGGAGGGAAGGACTATGGCTACACCTTC. As protein: CASSFGGKDYGYTF.

The chain is built from TRBV7-8 and TRBJ2-5; D perhaps matches TRBD2 (6 bases). The CDR3 is 13 residues long. From germline, CDR1 is SGHVS and CDR2 FQNEAQ. Trimming took off 4 bases at V and 4 bases at J, with 10 bases between the two ends. CDR3 coding DNA: TGTGCCAGCAGCTACTCGGGGGTAGAGACCCAGTACTTC. This translates into CASSYSGVETQYF.

The V call is TRBV3-1 (or the pseudogene TRBV3-2), the J call TRBJ1-6; D is perhaps TRBD1 (5 bases). The CDR3 length is 15 residues. With 2 bases removed from V and 8 bases from J, the gap between germline ends came to 13 bases. Germline V lookup: CDR1 LGHDT, CDR2 YNNKEL (reference sequence). The CDR3, as DNA: TGTGCCAGCAGCCAAATCCCAGGGAGGGATTCACCCCTCCACTTT. It encodes CASSQIPGRDSPLHF.

The chain couples TRBV18 to TRBJ1-4; D may be TRBD1 (6 bases). The germline V gene has CDR1 KGHSH and CDR2 LQKENI. The CDR3 covers 15 residues. The ends were cut back, 0 bases at V and 7 bases at J, with 12 bases in the middle. The DNA of the CDR3 is TGTGCCAGCTCACCACCGGTACAGGGCGGTGAAAAACTGTTTTTT. Translation: CASSPPVQGGEKLFF.

The chain is built from TRBV6-5 and TRBJ1-2, with 8 bases aligning to TRBD1. V lost 3 bases and J lost 8; bases outside the gene matches: 8. Per germline, CDR1 MNHEY and CDR2 SVGAGI. The CDR3 length is 14 residues. In nucleotides, the CDR3 is TGTGCCAGCAGTTATTCCACAGGGGGTTTGGGCTACACCTTC. Encoded protein: CASSYSTGGLGYTF.